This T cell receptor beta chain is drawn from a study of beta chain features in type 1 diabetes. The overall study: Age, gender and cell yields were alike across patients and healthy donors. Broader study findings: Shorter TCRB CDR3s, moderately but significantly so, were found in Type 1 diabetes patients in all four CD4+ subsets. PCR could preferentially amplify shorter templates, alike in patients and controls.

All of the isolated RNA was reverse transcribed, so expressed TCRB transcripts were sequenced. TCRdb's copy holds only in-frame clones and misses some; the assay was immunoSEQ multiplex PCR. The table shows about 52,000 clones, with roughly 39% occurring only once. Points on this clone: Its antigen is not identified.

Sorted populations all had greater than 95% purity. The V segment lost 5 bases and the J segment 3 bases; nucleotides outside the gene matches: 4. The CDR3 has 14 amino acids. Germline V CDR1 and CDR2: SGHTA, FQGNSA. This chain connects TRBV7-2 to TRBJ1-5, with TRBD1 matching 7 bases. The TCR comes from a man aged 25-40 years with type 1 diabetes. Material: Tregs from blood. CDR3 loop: CASSGQEYNQPQHF. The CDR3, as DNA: TGTGCCAGCAGCGGACAGGAGTACAATCAGCCCCAGCATTTT.